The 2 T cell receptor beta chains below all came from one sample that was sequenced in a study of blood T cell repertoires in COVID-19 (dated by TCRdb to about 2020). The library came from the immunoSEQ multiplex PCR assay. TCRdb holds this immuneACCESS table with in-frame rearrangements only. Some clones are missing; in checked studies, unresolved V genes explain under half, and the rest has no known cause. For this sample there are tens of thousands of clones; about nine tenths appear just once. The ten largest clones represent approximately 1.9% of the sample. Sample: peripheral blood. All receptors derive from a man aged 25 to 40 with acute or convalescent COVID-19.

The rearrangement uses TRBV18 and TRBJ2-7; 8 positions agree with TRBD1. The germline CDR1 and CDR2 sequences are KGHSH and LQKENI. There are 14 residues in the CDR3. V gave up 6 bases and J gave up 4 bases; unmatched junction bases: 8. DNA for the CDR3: TGTGCCAGCTCCCCTGGACAGGGCAGATACGAGCAGTACGTC. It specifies CASSPGQGRYEQYV.

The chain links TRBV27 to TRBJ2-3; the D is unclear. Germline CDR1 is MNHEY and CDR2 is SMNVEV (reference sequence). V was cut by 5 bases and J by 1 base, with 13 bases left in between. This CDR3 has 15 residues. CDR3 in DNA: TGTGCCAGCAGTCTCCGGCAGGTCGGCACAGATACGCAGTATTTT. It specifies CASSLRQVGTDTQYF.